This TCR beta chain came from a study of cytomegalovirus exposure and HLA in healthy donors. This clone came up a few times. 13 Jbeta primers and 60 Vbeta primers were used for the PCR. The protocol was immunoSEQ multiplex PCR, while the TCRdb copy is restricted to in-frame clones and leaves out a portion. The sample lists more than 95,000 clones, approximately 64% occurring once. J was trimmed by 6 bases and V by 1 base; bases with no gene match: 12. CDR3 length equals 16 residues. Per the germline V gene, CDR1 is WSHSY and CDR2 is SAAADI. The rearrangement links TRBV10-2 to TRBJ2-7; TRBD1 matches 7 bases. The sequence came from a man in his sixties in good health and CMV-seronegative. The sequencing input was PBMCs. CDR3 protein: CASSECVKDRRCEQYF. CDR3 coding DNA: TGCGCCAGCAGTGAGTGTGTTAAGGACAGGCGTTGCGAGCAGTACTTC.